This T cell receptor beta chain was sequenced during a study of T cell responses to AZD1222 COVID-19 vaccine. Broader study findings: Nearly half of spike-specific TCRs reportedly go after variant regions that carry no mutations. There were repertoire samples only from the period after the peak T cell response.

Clones were sequenced by immunoSEQ multiplex PCR, and TCRdb holds only the in-frame ones, with some missing. The data contain 50,000 to 75,000 clones, roughly 80% of them seen just once; the ten biggest clones take up around 15%. A few counts support this clone. What it binds is not known. The CDR3 covers 14 residues. Germline CDR1 and CDR2: SGHNT and YYREEE (reference sequence). V was clipped by 2 bases and J by 4 bases, with 13 bases between them. The rearrangement joins TRBV5-4 to TRBJ2-7, with D unresolved. The sample here was peripheral blood, taken on day 0 of AZD1222 vaccination. This sequence was found in an adult in good health. Written as DNA, the CDR3 is TGTGCCAGCAGCTTCTCCTACACAAATTACGAGCAGTACTTC. The encoded protein is CASSFSYTNYEQYF.